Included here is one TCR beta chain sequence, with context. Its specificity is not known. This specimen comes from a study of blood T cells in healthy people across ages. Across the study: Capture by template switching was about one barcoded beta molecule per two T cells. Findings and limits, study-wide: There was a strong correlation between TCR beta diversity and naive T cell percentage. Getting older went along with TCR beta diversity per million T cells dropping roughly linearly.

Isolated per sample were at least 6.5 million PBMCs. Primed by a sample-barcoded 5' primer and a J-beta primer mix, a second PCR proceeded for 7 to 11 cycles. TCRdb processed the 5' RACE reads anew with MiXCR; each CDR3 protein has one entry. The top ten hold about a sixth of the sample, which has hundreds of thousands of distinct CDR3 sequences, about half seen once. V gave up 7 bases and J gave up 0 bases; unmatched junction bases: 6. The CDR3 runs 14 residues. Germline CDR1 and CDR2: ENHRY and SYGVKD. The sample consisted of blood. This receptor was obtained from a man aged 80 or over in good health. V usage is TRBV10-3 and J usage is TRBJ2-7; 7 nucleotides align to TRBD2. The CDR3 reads CAITEREDSYEQYF. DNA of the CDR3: TGTGCCATCACAGAGCGGGAAGACTCCTACGAGCAGTACTTC.